This TCR beta chain is drawn from a study of shared clonotypes between healthy human individuals. Overall study results and limits: Despite large depth, sorted-subset datasets appeared incompletely sequenced.

The table came from immunoSEQ multiplex PCR; TCRdb's copy has only in-frame clones and leaves some out. Here the sample spans about 1 million clones, roughly 70% being singletons. All of the donors resided in Nashville, Tennessee, and each was a Caucasian adult. The CDR3 consists of 14 residues. Per germline, CDR1 MNHNY and CDR2 SVGAGI (reference sequence). V was shortened by 5 bases and J by 0 bases, with 10 bases between the two germline ends. A remark on this clone: Its antigen is undetermined.

The clonotype was recovered from a man in his late teens or twenties in good health. The material sequenced was memory CD4+ T cells sorted from blood. Subset denoted: CD45RA-negative fraction. The chain carries TRBV6-6 and TRBJ1-1; tentative D call: TRBD1 (6 bases). CDR3 in amino acids: CASSPGTLNTEAFF. The CDR3 bases are TGTGCCAGCAGTCCCGGGACACTGAACACTGAAGCTTTCTTT.